This T cell receptor beta chain was captured by sequencing in a study of blood T cells in healthy people across ages. Regarding the study as a whole: The study lacked donor CMV status, which possibly confounded expanded clonotype changes. Both higher diversity and more naive CD4+ cells marked long-lived donors when set against aged donors.

A note on this clonotype: Antigen specificity is unknown.

Using a J-beta primer mix together with a sample-barcoded 5' primer, a second PCR was run for roughly 6 to 12 cycles. From the 5' RACE reads, TCRdb called clonotypes with MiXCR, one entry per CDR3 protein. The sample has fewer than 1.5 million distinct CDR3 sequences, roughly 40% seen once. There are 15 residues in the CDR3. Germline V lookup: CDR1 SGHRS, CDR2 YFSETQ. Trimming took off 0 bases at V and 8 bases at J, with 12 bases between the two ends. The receptor comes from a woman aged 18 to 35 in good health. The chain recombines TRBV5-1 with TRBJ1-6; D unresolved. Sequencing was done on a sample of blood. In DNA, the CDR3 is TGCGCCAGCAGCTTGGAGGAGGGCGGGTATTCACCCCTCCACTTT. The encoded protein is CASSLEEGGYSPLHF.